Following are 10 T cell receptor beta chains from one sample sequenced in a study of cytomegalovirus exposure and HLA in healthy donors. PCR primers comprised 60 Vbeta and 13 Jbeta primers. Clones were read by immunoSEQ multiplex PCR, and TCRdb kept only the in-frame ones, dropping some. The sample records about 98,000 clones, 69% being singletons. Sequenced input: PBMCs. The receptors were sampled from a female donor in good health and CMV-seronegative.

The chain employs TRBV30 and TRBJ1-3; TRBD1 is a possible D gene (5 bases). Trimming took off 3 bases at V and 8 bases at J, with 11 bases between the two ends. There are 12 residues in the CDR3. Germline CDR1 reads GTSNPN; CDR2 reads SVGIG (reference sequence). CDR3 residues: CAWSPGEDTIYF. In nucleotides, the CDR3 is TGTGCCTGGAGCCCGGGGGAGGACACCATATATTTT.

J is TRBJ1-2 and V is TRBV19, with TRBD1 matching over 8 bases. Looked up from germline, CDR1 is LNHDA and CDR2 is SQIVND (reference sequence). This CDR3 comprises 13 residues. V was clipped by 3 bases and J by 7 bases; unmatched bases: 4. CDR3 in DNA: TGTGCCAGTAGTATCGACAGGGGTGGTGGCTACACCTTC. Amino acids: CASSIDRGGGYTF.

The chain joins TRBV29-1 to TRBJ1-5, with D possibly being TRBD1 (6 bases). The CDR3 runs to 12 residues. CDR1 and CDR2 (germline): SQVTM, ANQGSEA. V dropped 7 bases and J dropped 6 bases, with 13 bases sitting between them. CDR3 in DNA: TGCAGCGCCACAGGGTGGGGTCAGCCCCAGCATTTT. Residues: CSATGWGQPQHF. The variable domain in full, with the rest retrieved from reference TRBV29-1 and TRBJ1-5, is SAVISQKPSRDICQRGTSLTIQCQVDSQVTMMFWYRQQPGQSLTLIATANQGSEATYESGFVIDKFPISRPNLTFSTLTVSNMSPEDSSIYLCSATGWGQPQHFGDGTRLSIL.

The rearrangement links TRBV6-6 to TRBJ1-5, with a weak D call TRBD1 (6 bases). The CDR3 spans 14 residues. In germline, CDR1 is MNHNY, CDR2 SVGAGI (reference sequence). The V end lost 7 bases, the J end lost 3 bases, and 13 bases lay between the germline ends. The CDR3 here is CASTSQGFNQPQHF. The CDR3 DNA follows: TGTGCCAGCACTTCGCAGGGGTTCAATCAGCCCCAGCATTTT.

This clone came up a few times. This sequence joins TRBV2 and TRBJ2-3; possible D gene TRBD1, 7 bases. Germline V gives CDR1 SNHLY, CDR2 FYNNEI. Between the trimmed V and J ends, which lost 2 bases and 0 bases, there was a span of 15 bases. CDR3 length equals 17 residues. The DNA for the CDR3 is TGTGCCAGCAGTGAAAATCGCGGGGACAGAAGCACAGATACGCAGTATTTT. It codes for CASSENRGDRSTDTQYF.

The chain combines TRBV7-8 with TRBJ2-4, with 9 bases identical to TRBD2. The CDR3 extends over 16 amino acids. CDR1 and CDR2 (germline): SGHVS, FQNEAQ. Losses at the gene ends were 5 bases for V and 2 bases for J; bases not matched to a gene: 7. The CDR3 loop is CASSPPAGGTKNIQYF. In DNA, the CDR3 is TGTGCCAGCAGCCCCCCCGCGGGGGGGACCAAAAACATTCAGTACTTC.

V and J are TRBV4-3 and TRBJ2-7; the match to TRBD1 covers 9 bases. The CDR3 has 17 amino acids. Losses at the gene ends were 1 base for V and 5 bases for J; bases not matched to a gene: 12. The germline V gene has CDR1 LGHNA and CDR2 YSLEER. The CDR3 nucleotides are TGCGCCAGCAGCCAAGGGACGCGAGGGACAGGGTCTAACGAGCAGTACTTC. It is translated as CASSQGTRGTGSNEQYF.

J is TRBJ2-7 and V is TRBV7-6; D is undetermined. CDR1 is SGHVS, CDR2 FNYEAQ, per germline. Trimming removed 5 bases at V and 1 base at J, with 9 bases between. This CDR3 spans 13 amino acids. The CDR3 nucleotides read TGTGCCAGCAGCCCCGTGGAGTCCTACGAGCAGTACTTC. Translation: CASSPVESYEQYF.

This clone was observed many times. V usage is TRBV4-1 and J usage is TRBJ1-5; 7 bases align to TRBD1. V was clipped by 3 bases and J by 7 bases; unmatched bases: 9. The CDR3 contains 15 residues. Germline V CDR1 and CDR2: MGHRA, YSYEKL. For the CDR3, the DNA is TGCGCCAGCAGCCAGGACCGGGACAGCGGACAGCCCCAGCATTTT. It is translated as CASSQDRDSGQPQHF.

The J gene is TRBJ1-1, the V gene TRBV7-9, with D unclear. The CDR3 loop spans 17 amino acids. Germline V gene lookup returns CDR1 SEHNR and CDR2 FQNEAQ (reference sequence). Trimming took 5 bases from V and 1 from J, leaving 20 bases between them. The CDR3 here is CASSPIFPRGPNTEAFF. The CDR3 region has the DNA TGTGCCAGCAGCCCAATATTCCCCCGGGGTCCGAACACTGAAGCTTTCTTT.